The clone carrying this T cell receptor (beta chain) was detected only a few times. The antigen is not known. These data originate in a study of response to subunit inactivated influenza vaccine. Notes on the study in general: T cells newly recruited by each seasonal influenza vaccination are few, the authors suggested.

The CDR3 has 14 residues. CDR1 is MNHNS, CDR2 SASEGT, per germline. V was trimmed by 7 bases and J by 10 bases, leaving 17 bases between them. TCRdb re-derived calls from the RT-PCR reads in MiXCR, one entry per CDR3 protein. The sample consists of 600,000 to 700,000 distinct CDR3 sequences, 14% of them appearing once. The receptor was isolated from a man aged 45 to 65 who received an inactivated influenza vaccine. The source was PBMCs from blood, collected approximately 15 days before vaccination. The chain links TRBV6-1 to TRBJ1-6; D might be TRBD1 (6 bases). The CDR3 sequence: CASMPWRGNSPLHF. CDR3 DNA: TGTGCCAGCATGCCGTGGAGGGGGAACTCACCCCTCCACTTT.